Listed below are T cell receptor beta chains from one sample, sequenced in a study of CDR3 diversity in severe acne. TCRdb re-analysed the PCR reads in MiXCR, keeping a single row per CDR3 protein. The table includes fewer than 100,000 distinct CDR3 sequences, under 60% detected once. The specimen was blood. The source is a male donor in good health, without acne. Each CDR3 is given without its conserved first and last residue. A D gene is named only where the DNA matches it firmly.

.	TRBV10-3	TRBJ2-5	AISESYTQETQY
.	TRBV2	TRBJ1-2	ASSEGQGPYGYT
TRBD2	TRBV9	TRBJ2-7	ASSPLAGGPPLYEQH
TRBD2	TRBV20-1	TRBJ2-3	SSDLAGITDTQY
.	TRBV24-1	TRBJ2-2	ATSDLGLERAVLRAGTGELF
TRBD1	TRBV9	TRBJ2-7	ASSSGDRGYEQY
.	TRBV28	TRBJ2-5	ASSTRLDETQY
.	TRBV5-8	TRBJ1-5	ASSLVGGDNQPQH
.	TRBV25-1	TRBJ2-3	ASSQSHAEGRDTQY
.	TRBV19	TRBJ1-1	ASSMPGVNTEAF
TRBD1	TRBV5-1	TRBJ1-2	ASSSGQGGYGYT
.	TRBV20-1	TRBJ2-7	SARAGGAFEQY
.	TRBV5-1	TRBJ1-1	ASKSHSAGTEAF
.	TRBV7-3	TRBJ2-3	ASSLRRYDTQY
.	TRBV19	TRBJ2-7	ARVGEEQY
TRBD1	TRBV5-1	TRBJ2-7	ASSASTGGPTNFYEQY
TRBD2	TRBV6-5	TRBJ2-7	ASSSLGAGGRYEQY
.	TRBV18	TRBJ1-2	ASSPYDRGVYGYT
TRBD1	TRBV5-5	TRBJ2-1	ASNYRGDRAYNEQF
.	TRBV20-1	TRBJ1-1	SAKGTVNTEAF
.	TRBV29-1	TRBJ1-1	SVDPRGGNTEAF
TRBD1	TRBV2	TRBJ2-1	ASRADRGSYNEQF
TRBD2	TRBV5-1	TRBJ2-7	ASSYGTSGYEQY
.	TRBV29-1	TRBJ1-3	SVTGTHGNTIY
TRBD1	TRBV5-5	TRBJ2-5	ASSLEQGADQETQY
TRBD2	TRBV5-4	TRBJ2-6	ASSSREDFSSGANVLT
.	TRBV20-1	TRBJ2-3	SAGDTRMTRQRGTQY
.	TRBV11-2	TRBJ1-1	ATKEGGMNTEAF
TRBD1	TRBV10-3	TRBJ1-4	AISDWQGGEKLF
.	TRBV6-5	TRBJ1-4	ASSAGPAEKLF
.	TRBV25-1	TRBJ1-5	ASSLGQGSDQPQH
TRBD1	TRBV2	TRBJ1-2	ASSLGQYGYT
TRBD1	TRBV2	TRBJ1-5	ASRDRGSNQPQH
.	TRBV19	TRBJ1-1	ATQPNRAEAF
.	TRBV30	TRBJ2-3	AWTRGARTDTQY
.	TRBV7-6	TRBJ1-6	ASSSSPGGAPLH
.	TRBV20-1	TRBJ1-1	SARDPWNTEAF
.	TRBV24-1	TRBJ2-6	ATGRTAKSGANVLT
.	TRBV3-1	TRBJ2-5	ASSHGVGEYQETQY
.	TRBV19	TRBJ2-7	ASSSTGAGPGEQY
TRBD2	TRBV6-2/TRBV6-3	.	ASIPGLAEGETQY
TRBD1	TRBV5-5	TRBJ2-7	ASSGGQGGEQY